This is a list of T cell receptor beta chains from one sample in a study of blood T cell repertoires in COVID-19. Measured with immunoSEQ multiplex PCR; TCRdb has only the in-frame clones, and not every one. The sample holds over 35,000 clones, 86% seen once. Material for sequencing was peripheral blood. The receptors come from a man between 60 and 75 years old with active COVID-19. The CDR3 runs from the conserved cysteine through the conserved F or W. A D gene is named only where the DNA matches it firmly. Clone size, where shown, is once, few, many, or a class for clones that have expanded.

V	J	D	size	length	DNA	CDR3
TRBV4-1	TRBJ1-5	TRBD1	.	14	TGCGCCAGCAGCCAAGGGACAGGGGGACAGCCCCAGCATTTT	CASSQGTGGQPQHF
TRBV10-3	TRBJ2-1	TRBD2	once	15	TGTGCCATCAGTGAGGCCAGCGGGAGGGCCAATGAGCAGTTCTTC	CAISEASGRANEQFF
TRBV10-2	TRBJ2-7	.	.	14	TGCGCCAGCAGTGATGAGCCAAACTCCTACGAGCAGTACTTC	CASSDEPNSYEQYF
TRBV6-5	TRBJ2-6	.	.	15	TGTGCCAGCACCCTCGGGGTCTCTGGGGCCAACGTCCTGACTTTC	CASTLGVSGANVLTF
TRBV18	TRBJ2-7	TRBD2	.	15	TGTGCCAGCTCACCGAGCGGGAGGGGTGCCTACGAGCAGTACTTC	CASSPSGRGAYEQYF
TRBV4-1	TRBJ2-1	TRBD2	.	17	TGCGCCAGCAGCCAACTCGGGCTAGCGGGAGGGCCTCAAGAGCAGTTCTTC	CASSQLGLAGGPQEQFF
TRBV5-6	TRBJ2-7	.	.	13	TGTGCCAGCAGCTTGGTTCAGAGGGACGAGCAGTACTTC	CASSLVQRDEQYF
TRBV29-1	TRBJ1-3	TRBD1	.	14	TGCAGCGTTCCGGACAGGGCTGGAGGAAACACCATATATTTT	CSVPDRAGGNTIYF
TRBV6-1	TRBJ1-4	.	.	14	TGTGCCAGCAGTGAAAGCGGTTTTAATGAAAAACTGTTTTTT	CASSESGFNEKLFF
TRBV6-5	TRBJ1-3	.	.	12	TGTGCCAGCGCAGGGCCTGGAAACACCATATATTTT	CASAGPGNTIYF
TRBV4-3	TRBJ2-2	TRBD1	.	15	TGCGCCAGCAGCCAAGATGAGGGGGCGACCGGGGAGCTGTTTTTT	CASSQDEGATGELFF
TRBV12-3/TRBV12-4	TRBJ1-2	.	.	12	TGTGCCAGCAGTACCGGATGGGAGGGCTACACCTTC	CASSTGWEGYTF
TRBV6-5	TRBJ2-1	TRBD2	.	14	TGTGCCAGCAGTTTCCTAGCGGCCTACAATGAGCAGTTCTTC	CASSFLAAYNEQFF
TRBV6-5	TRBJ2-3	TRBD2	.	15	TGTGCCAGCAGTTACGGACTAGCGGCCCAAGATACGCAGTATTTT	CASSYGLAAQDTQYF
TRBV7-9	TRBJ2-7	.	.	14	TGTGCCAGCAGCTTAGGGCAGGCCCCCTACGAGCAGTACTTC	CASSLGQAPYEQYF
TRBV10-3	TRBJ2-1	.	.	16	TGTGCCATCAGTGAGTCGACTCCCGGCCACTACAATGAGCAGTTCTTC	CAISESTPGHYNEQFF
TRBV10-3	TRBJ2-5	.	.	15	TGTGCCATCAGTGAGTCGCAGGGTAACACAGAGACCCAGTACTTC	CAISESQGNTETQYF
TRBV6-7	TRBJ2-7	.	few	11	TGTGCCAGCAGTTACGGCGGCCAGCAGTACTTC	CASSYGGQQYF
TRBV2	TRBJ1-2	.	.	15	TGTGCCAGCAGTGAACCGGAGGAGGTACCTGGGGGCTACACCTTC	CASSEPEEVPGGYTF
TRBV6-1	TRBJ1-4	.	.	14	TGTGCCAGCAGTGAACGGGGGTCGGTGGAAAAACTGTTTTTT	CASSERGSVEKLFF
TRBV18	TRBJ2-2	.	.	14	TGTGCCAGCTCGACCGGGACTGGGACCGGGGAGCTGTTTTTT	CASSTGTGTGELFF
TRBV7-2	TRBJ1-6	.	once	13	TGTGCCAGCACCTTCCCCCCCTATTCACCCCTCCACTTT	CASTFPPYSPLHF
TRBV7-9	TRBJ2-2	.	.	16	TGTGCCAGCAGCTTAGCTATGACAGAGAACACCGGGGAGCTGTTTTTT	CASSLAMTENTGELFF
TRBV7-2	TRBJ1-2	TRBD1	.	14	TGTGCCAGCAGCCCGACAGGGGTGATAGTGGGCTACACCTTC	CASSPTGVIVGYTF
TRBV11-2	TRBJ2-7	TRBD2	.	12	TGTGCCAGCAGCTTAGGGGGGGGCGAGCAGTACTTC	CASSLGGGEQYF
TRBV27	TRBJ2-7	.	.	14	TGTGCCAGCAGTTTTTCCGGGAACTCCTACGAGCAGTACTTC	CASSFSGNSYEQYF
TRBV5-6	TRBJ2-1	TRBD2	.	15	TGTGCCAGCAGCTTCCCTAGCGGGCATAATAATGAGCAGTTCTTC	CASSFPSGHNNEQFF
TRBV7-9	TRBJ1-2	TRBD1	.	14	TGTGCCAGCAGGCAAGAGGGACAGTTGATAGGCTACACCTTC	CASRQEGQLIGYTF
TRBV27	TRBJ1-1	TRBD1	once	14	TGTGCCAGCAGTTCGGCAGGGGGGAACACTGAAGCTTTCTTT	CASSSAGGNTEAFF
TRBV19	TRBJ1-5	.	.	15	TGTGCCAGTAGTTGGACAGTGGATAGCAATCAGCCCCAGCATTTT	CASSWTVDSNQPQHF
TRBV28	TRBJ2-3	.	.	17	TGTGCCAGCAGTTTTTCTTACGAACCAGTTTTCGAAGATACGCAGTATTTT	CASSFSYEPVFEDTQYF
TRBV28	TRBJ1-2	.	.	14	TGTGCCAGCAGTTTAACAGGGAGGGACTATGGCTACACCTTC	CASSLTGRDYGYTF
TRBV6-2/TRBV6-3	TRBJ1-2	TRBD1	.	15	TGTGCCAGCAGTTACTCGGCAGGGGGTAACTATGGCTACACCTTC	CASSYSAGGNYGYTF
TRBV6-6	TRBJ2-2	TRBD2	.	17	TGTGCCAGCAGTCTCAGGACTAGCGGAGGCGGAACCGGGGAGCTGTTTTTT	CASSLRTSGGGTGELFF
TRBV9	TRBJ2-7	TRBD1	.	15	TGTGCCAGCAGCGGACGGGACAGTACTTACTACGAGCAGTACTTC	CASSGRDSTYYEQYF